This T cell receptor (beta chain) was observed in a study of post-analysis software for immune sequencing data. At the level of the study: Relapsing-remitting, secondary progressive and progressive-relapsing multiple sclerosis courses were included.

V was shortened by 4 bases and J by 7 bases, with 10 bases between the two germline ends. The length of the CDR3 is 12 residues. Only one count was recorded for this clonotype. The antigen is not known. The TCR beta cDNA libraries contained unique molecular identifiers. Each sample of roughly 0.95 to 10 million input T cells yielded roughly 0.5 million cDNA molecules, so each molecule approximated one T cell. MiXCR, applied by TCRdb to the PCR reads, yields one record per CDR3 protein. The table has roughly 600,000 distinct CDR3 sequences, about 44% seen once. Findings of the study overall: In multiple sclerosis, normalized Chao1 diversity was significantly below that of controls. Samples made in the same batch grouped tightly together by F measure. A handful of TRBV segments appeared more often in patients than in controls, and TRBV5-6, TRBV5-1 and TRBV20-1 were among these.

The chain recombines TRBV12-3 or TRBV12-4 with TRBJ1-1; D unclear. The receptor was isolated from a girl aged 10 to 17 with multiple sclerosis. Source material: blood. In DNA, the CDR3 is TGTGCCAGCAGTTCCGGTGCGGTTGAAGCTTTCTTT. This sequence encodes CASSSGAVEAFF.